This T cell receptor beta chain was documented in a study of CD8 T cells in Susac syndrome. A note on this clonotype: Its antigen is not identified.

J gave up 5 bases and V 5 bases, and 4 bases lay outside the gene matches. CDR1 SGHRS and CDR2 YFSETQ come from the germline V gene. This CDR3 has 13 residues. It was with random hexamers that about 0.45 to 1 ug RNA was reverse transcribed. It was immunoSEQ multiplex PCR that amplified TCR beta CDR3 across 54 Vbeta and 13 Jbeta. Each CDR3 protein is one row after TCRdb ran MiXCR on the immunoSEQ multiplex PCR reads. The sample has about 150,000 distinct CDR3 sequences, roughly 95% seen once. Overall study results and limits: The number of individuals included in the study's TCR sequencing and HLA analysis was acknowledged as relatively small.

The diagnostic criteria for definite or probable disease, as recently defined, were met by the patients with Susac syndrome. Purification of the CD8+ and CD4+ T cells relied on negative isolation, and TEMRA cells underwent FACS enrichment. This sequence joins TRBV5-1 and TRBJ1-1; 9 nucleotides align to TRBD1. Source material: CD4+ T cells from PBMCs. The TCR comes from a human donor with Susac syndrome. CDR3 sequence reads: CASRPGQGTEAFF. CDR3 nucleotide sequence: TGCGCCAGCAGGCCAGGACAGGGGACTGAAGCTTTCTTT.